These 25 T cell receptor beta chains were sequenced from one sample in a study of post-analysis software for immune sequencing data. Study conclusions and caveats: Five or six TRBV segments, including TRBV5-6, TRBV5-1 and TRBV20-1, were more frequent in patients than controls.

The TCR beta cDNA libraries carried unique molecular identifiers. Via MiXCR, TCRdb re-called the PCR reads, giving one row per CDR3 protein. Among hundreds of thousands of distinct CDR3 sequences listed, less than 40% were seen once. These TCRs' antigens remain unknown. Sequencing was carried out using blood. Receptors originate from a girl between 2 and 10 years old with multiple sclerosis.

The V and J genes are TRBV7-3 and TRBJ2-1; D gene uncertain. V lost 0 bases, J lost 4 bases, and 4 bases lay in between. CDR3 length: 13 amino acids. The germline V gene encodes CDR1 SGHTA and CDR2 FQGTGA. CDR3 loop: CASSLTAYNEQFF. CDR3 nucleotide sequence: TGTGCCAGCAGCTTAACGGCATACAATGAGCAGTTCTTC.

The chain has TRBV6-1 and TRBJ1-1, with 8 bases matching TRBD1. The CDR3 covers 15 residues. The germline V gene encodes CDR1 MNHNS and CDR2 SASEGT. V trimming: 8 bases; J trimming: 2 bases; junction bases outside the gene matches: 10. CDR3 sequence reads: CASLDRGGINTEAFF. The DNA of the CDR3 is TGTGCCAGCTTAGACAGGGGCGGTATTAACACTGAAGCTTTCTTT.

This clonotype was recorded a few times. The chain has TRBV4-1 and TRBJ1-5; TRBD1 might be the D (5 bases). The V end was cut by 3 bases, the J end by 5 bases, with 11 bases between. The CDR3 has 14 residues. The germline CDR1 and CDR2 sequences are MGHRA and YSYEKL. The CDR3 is CASSHDDSYQPQHF. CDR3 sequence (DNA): TGCGCCAGCAGCCACGATGACAGTTATCAGCCCCAGCATTTT.

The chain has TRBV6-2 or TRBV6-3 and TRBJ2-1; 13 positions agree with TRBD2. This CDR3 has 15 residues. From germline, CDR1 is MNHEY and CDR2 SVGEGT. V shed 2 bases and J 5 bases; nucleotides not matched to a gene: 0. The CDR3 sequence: CASSYGLAGDNEQFF. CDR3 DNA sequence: TGTGCCAGCAGTTACGGACTAGCGGGGGACAATGAGCAGTTCTTC.

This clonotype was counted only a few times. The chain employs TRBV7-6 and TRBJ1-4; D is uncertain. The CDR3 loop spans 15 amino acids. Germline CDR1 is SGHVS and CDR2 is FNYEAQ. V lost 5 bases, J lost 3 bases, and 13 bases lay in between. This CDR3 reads CASSPVNSANEKLFF. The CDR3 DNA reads TGTGCCAGCAGCCCCGTCAATTCGGCTAATGAAAAACTGTTTTTT.

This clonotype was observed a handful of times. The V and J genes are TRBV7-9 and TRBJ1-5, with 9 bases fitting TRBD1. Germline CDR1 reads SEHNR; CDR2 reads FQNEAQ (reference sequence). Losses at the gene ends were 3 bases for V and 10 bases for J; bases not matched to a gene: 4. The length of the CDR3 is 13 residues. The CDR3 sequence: CASSLDRGAPQHF. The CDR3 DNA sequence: TGTGCCAGCAGCTTGGACAGGGGCGCTCCCCAGCATTTT.

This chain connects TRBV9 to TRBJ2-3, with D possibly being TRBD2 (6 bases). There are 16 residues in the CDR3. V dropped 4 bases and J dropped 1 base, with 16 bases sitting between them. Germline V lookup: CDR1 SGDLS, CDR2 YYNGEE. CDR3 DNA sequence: TGTGCCAGCAGCCCATTTAGTGGAGGGGGCACAGATACGCAGTATTTT. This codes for CASSPFSGGGTDTQYF.

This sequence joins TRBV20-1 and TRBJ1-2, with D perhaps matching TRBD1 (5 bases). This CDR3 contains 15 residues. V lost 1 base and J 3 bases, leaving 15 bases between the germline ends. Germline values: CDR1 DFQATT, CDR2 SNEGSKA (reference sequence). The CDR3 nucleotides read TGCAGTGCTAGAGTCCTCAGGGAGGTCGACTATGGCTACACCTTC. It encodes CSARVLREVDYGYTF.

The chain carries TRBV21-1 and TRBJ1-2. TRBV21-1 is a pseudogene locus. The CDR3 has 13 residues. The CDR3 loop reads CASSKVPIYGYTF. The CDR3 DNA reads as TGTGCCAGCAGCAAAGTCCCTATCTATGGCTACACCTTC.

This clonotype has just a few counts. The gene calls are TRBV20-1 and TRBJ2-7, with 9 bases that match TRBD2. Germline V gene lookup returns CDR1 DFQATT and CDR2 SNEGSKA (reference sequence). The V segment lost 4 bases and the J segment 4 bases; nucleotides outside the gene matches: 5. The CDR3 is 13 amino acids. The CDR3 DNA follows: TGCAGTGCTACTAGCGGGGATAAATACGAGCAGTACTTC. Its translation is CSATSGDKYEQYF.

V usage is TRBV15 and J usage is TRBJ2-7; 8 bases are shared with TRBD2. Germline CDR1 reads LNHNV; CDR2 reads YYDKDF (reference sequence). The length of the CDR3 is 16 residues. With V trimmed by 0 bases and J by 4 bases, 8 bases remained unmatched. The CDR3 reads CATSREVSGGAYEQYF. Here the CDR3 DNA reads TGTGCCACCAGCAGAGAAGTTTCGGGGGGGGCGTACGAGCAGTACTTC.

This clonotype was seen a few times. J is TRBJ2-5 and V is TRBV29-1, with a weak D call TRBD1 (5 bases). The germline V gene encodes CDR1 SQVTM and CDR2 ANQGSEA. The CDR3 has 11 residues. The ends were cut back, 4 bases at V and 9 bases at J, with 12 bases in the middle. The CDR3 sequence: CSVAGSGPQYF. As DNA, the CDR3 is TGCAGCGTTGCAGGGTCCGGGCCCCAGTACTTC.

CDR3 loop: CASSLRGGRTDTQYF. Written as DNA, the CDR3 is TGCGCCAGCAGCTTGAGGGGAGGAAGGACAGATACGCAGTATTTT. V usage is TRBV5-1 and J usage is TRBJ2-3, with D perhaps TRBD2 (6 bases). The germline gives CDR1 SGHRS, CDR2 YFSETQ. This CDR3 is 15 amino acids long. Trimming pared 1 base from V and 3 bases from J, leaving 12 bases between.

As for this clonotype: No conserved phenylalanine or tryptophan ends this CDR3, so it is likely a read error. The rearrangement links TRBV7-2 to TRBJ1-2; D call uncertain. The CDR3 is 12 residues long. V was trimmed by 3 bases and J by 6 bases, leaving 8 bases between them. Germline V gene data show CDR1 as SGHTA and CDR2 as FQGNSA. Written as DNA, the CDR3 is TGTGCCAGCAGCTTCCCAGATAATGGCTACACCGTC. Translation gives CASSFPDNGYTV.

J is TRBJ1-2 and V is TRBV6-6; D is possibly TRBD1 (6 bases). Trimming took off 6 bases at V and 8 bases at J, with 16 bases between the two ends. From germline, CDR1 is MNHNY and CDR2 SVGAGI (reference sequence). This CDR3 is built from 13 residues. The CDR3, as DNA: TGTGCCAGCAGCCCGCAGTCAGGGGTCGGCTACACCTTC. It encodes CASSPQSGVGYTF.

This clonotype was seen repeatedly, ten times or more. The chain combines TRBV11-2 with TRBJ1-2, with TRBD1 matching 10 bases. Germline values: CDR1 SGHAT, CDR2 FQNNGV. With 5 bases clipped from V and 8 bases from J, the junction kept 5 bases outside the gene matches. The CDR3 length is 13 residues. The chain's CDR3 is CASSLGTGDGYTF. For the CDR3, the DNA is TGTGCCAGCAGCCTTGGGACAGGGGACGGCTACACCTTC.

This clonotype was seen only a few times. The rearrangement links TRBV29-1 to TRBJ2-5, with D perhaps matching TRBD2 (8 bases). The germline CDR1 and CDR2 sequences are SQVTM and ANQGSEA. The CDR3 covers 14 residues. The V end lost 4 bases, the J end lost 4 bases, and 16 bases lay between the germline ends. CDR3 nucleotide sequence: TGCAGCGTTGCTGGACAGGCGGGGGGAGAGACCCAGTACTTC. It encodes CSVAGQAGGETQYF.

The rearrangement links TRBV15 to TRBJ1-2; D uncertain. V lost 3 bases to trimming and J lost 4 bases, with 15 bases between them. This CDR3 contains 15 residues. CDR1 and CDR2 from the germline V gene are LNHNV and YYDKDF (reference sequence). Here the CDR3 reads CATSRTSLDVYGYTF. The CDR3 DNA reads TGTGCCACCAGCAGGACGTCTCTCGATGTCTATGGCTACACCTTC.

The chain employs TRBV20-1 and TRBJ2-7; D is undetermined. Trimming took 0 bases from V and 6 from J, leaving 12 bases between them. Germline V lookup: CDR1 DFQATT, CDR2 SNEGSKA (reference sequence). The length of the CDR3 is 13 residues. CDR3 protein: CSARDRVGGEQYF. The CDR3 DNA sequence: TGCAGTGCTAGAGATAGGGTGGGTGGCGAGCAGTACTTC.

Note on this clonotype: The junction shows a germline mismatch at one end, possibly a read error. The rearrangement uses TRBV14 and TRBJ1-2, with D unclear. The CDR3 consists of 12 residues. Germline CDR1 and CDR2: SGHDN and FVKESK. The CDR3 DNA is TGTGCCAGCAGCCCCCCTTGGGGTGGCTGCACCTTC. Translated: CASSPPWGGCTF. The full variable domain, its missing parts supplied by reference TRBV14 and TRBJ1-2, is EAGVTQFPSHSVIEKGQTVTLRCDPISGHDNLYWYRRVMGKEIKFLLHFVKESKQDESGMPNNRFLAERTGGTYSTLKVQPAELEDSGVYFCASSPPWGGCTFGSGTRLTVV.

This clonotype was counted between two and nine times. Written as DNA, the CDR3 is TGTGCCAGCAGCTTCGGGATTCGGACTGAAGCTTTCTTT. It is translated as CASSFGIRTEAFF. The V gene is TRBV5-5, the J gene TRBJ1-1, with D unclear. The CDR3 is 13 amino acids. V lost 2 bases, J lost 5 bases, and 10 bases lay in between. CDR1 SGHKS and CDR2 YYEKEE come from the germline V gene (reference sequence).

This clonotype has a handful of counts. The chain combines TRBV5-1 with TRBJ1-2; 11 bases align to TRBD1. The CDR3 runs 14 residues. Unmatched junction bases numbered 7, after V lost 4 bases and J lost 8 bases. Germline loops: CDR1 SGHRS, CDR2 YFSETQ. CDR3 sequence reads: CASSPGQGVQGYTF. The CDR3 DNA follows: TGCGCCAGCAGCCCGGGACAGGGGGTGCAAGGCTACACCTTC.

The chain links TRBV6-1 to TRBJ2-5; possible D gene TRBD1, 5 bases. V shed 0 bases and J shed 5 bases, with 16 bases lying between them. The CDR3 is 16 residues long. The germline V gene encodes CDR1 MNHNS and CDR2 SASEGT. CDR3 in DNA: TGTGCCAGCAGTGAAGCAGGACACAGACGGTGGGAGACCCAGTACTTC. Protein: CASSEAGHRRWETQYF.

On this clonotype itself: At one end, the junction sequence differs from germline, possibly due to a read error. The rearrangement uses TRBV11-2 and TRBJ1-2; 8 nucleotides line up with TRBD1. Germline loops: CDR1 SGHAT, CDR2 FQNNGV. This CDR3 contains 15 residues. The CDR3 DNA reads TGCGCCAGCAGCTTGGTCTTGACAGGGGACTATGGCTACACCTTC. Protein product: CASSLVLTGDYGYTF.

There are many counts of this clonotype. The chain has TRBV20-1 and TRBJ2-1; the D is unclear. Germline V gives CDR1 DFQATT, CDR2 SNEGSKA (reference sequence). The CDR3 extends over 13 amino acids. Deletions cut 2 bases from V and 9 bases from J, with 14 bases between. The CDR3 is CSARNLVRFEQFF. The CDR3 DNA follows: TGCAGTGCTAGAAATCTGGTGAGATTTGAGCAGTTCTTC.